What follows are 30 T cell receptor beta chains derived from one specimen sequenced in a study of identifying expanded T cells in peripheral blood. Profiling relied on immunoSEQ multiplex PCR, and the TCRdb table lists in-frame clones only, not all of them. The repertoire includes approximately 50,000 clones, 82% of them detected once, and 12% to 15% sits in the top ten. Sequencing was carried out using blood. The receptors stem from a person aged 18 to 75 in good health.

The chain couples TRBV4-2 to TRBJ1-2; TRBD1 matches at 9 bases. The ends lost 4 bases at V and 3 bases at J; junction bases unmatched: 6. Germline V CDR1 and CDR2: LGHNA, YNFKEQ. The CDR3 contains 15 residues. Here the CDR3 DNA reads TGTGCCAGCAGCCCAGAGGACAGGGGTGACTATGGCTACACCTTC. It yields the protein CASSPEDRGDYGYTF.

This clone was recorded a few times. The chain combines TRBV5-1 with TRBJ1-1; D ambiguous. Germline-derived CDR1 and CDR2 are SGHRS and YFSETQ. V gave up 0 bases and J gave up 2 bases, with 8 bases separating them. The CDR3 is 14 residues long. CDR3: CASSLVGFNTEAFF. The CDR3 DNA follows: TGCGCCAGCAGCTTGGTAGGTTTTAACACTGAAGCTTTCTTT. Full variable domain (missing parts from reference TRBV5-1 and TRBJ1-1): KAGVTQTPRYLIKTRGQQVTLSCSPISGHRSVSWYQQTPGQGLQFLFEYFSETQRNKGNFPGRFSGRQFSNSRSEMNVSTLELGDSALYLCASSLVGFNTEAFFGQGTRLTVV.

The chain uses TRBV5-1 and TRBJ2-5, with D unclear. V was cut by 4 bases and J by 5 bases, with 15 bases left in between. Germline values: CDR1 SGHRS, CDR2 YFSETQ. This CDR3 is built from 14 residues. CDR3 sequence: CASSQDPWAETQYF. CDR3 nucleotides: TGCGCCAGCAGCCAGGACCCTTGGGCGGAGACCCAGTACTTC. Full variable domain (remainder filled in from reference TRBV5-1 and TRBJ2-5): KAGVTQTPRYLIKTRGQQVTLSCSPISGHRSVSWYQQTPGQGLQFLFEYFSETQRNKGNFPGRFSGRQFSNSRSEMNVSTLELGDSALYLCASSQDPWAETQYFGPGTRLLVL.

J is TRBJ1-6 and V is TRBV11-3, with 7 nucleotides matching TRBD1. Germline V gene lookup returns CDR1 SGHNT and CDR2 YENEEA. The length of the CDR3 is 16 residues. The J segment lost 7 bases and the V segment lost 4 bases, leaving 10 bases of the junction unmatched. The CDR3 DNA reads TGTGCCAGCAGCTCCGTAGGAGGGGGCCCGAATTCACCCCTCCACTTT. This gives the protein CASSSVGGGPNSPLHF.

V usage is TRBV19 and J usage is TRBJ2-1; tentative D call: TRBD1 (5 bases). CDR1 is LNHDA, CDR2 SQIVND, per germline (reference sequence). The germline V and J ends were trimmed by 3 bases and 6 bases, with 12 bases remaining between them. There are 14 residues in the CDR3. The CDR3 reads CASSILDSTNEQFF. In DNA form, the CDR3 reads TGTGCCAGTAGTATTCTCGACAGCACCAATGAGCAGTTCTTC.

The CDR3 reads CASSDGNTGNGYTF. For the CDR3, the DNA is TGTGCCAGCAGTGATGGAAATACAGGGAATGGCTACACCTTC. The chain uses TRBV2 and TRBJ1-2; perhaps TRBD1 as D (6 bases). Germline V lookup: CDR1 SNHLY, CDR2 FYNNEI. The CDR3 covers 14 residues. Trimming shortened V by 3 bases and J by 6 bases, and 14 bases separated the two germline ends.

The chain couples TRBV20-1 to TRBJ1-1, with TRBD1 as a possible D gene (5 bases). The V gene's germline CDR1 is DFQATT and CDR2 SNEGSKA (reference sequence). The CDR3 extends over 11 amino acids. V was cut by 3 bases and J by 6 bases, with 8 bases left in between. CDR3 region: CSASRGAEAFF. Written as DNA, the CDR3 is TGCAGTGCTAGCAGAGGGGCTGAAGCTTTCTTT.

V usage is TRBV5-1 and J usage is TRBJ2-3; tentative D call: TRBD1 (5 bases). The CDR3 runs to 14 residues. Germline V lookup: CDR1 SGHRS, CDR2 YFSETQ. V lost 3 bases, J lost 1 base, and 9 bases lay in between. The CDR3 coding sequence is TGCGCCAGCAGCTATGACAGTCGCACAGATACGCAGTATTTT. Translation: CASSYDSRTDTQYF.

The chain uses TRBV30 and TRBJ2-3; 10 nucleotides line up with TRBD1. CDR1 GTSNPN and CDR2 SVGIG come from the germline V gene (reference sequence). V lost 1 base, J lost 4 bases, and 5 bases stayed unmatched. This CDR3 has 15 amino acids. The CDR3 DNA follows: TGTGCCTGGAGTGGGGGACAGGGGACCTCAGATACGCAGTATTTT. As protein: CAWSGGQGTSDTQYF.

This chain uses TRBV7-2 with TRBJ2-3; D might be TRBD2 (6 bases). Trimming removed 1 base from V and 5 bases from J, with 16 bases in between. CDR1 is SGHTA and CDR2 is FQGNSA in the germline V gene. This CDR3 region has 16 residues. The CDR3 here is CASSLGSGRRGDTQYF. The DNA of the CDR3 is TGTGCCAGCAGCTTAGGATCGGGGAGGAGGGGAGATACGCAGTATTTT.

This chain links TRBV5-4 with TRBJ2-7, with 7 bases lining up with TRBD2. The CDR3 sequence is 12 residues long. Germline values: CDR1 SGHNT, CDR2 YYREEE (reference sequence). J was trimmed by 5 bases and V by 4 bases; bases with no gene match: 3. Written as DNA, the CDR3 is TGTGCCAGCAGCAAAGGACTAGACGAGCAGTACGTC. Translating gives CASSKGLDEQYV.

The gene calls are TRBV6-1 and TRBJ2-7; D remains ambiguous. Trimming removed 4 bases at V and 0 bases at J, with 7 bases between. The CDR3 contains 13 residues. CDR1 MNHNS and CDR2 SASEGT come from the germline V gene. The CDR3 region has the DNA TGTGCCAGCAGTGTAGCTCGCTCCTACGAGCAGTACGTC. As protein: CASSVARSYEQYV.

This chain uses TRBV7-2 with TRBJ2-3; D ambiguous. The CDR3 sequence is 11 residues long. Per germline, CDR1 SGHTA and CDR2 FQGNSA. V was shortened by 3 bases and J by 3 bases, with 1 base between the two germline ends. The CDR3 is CASSLTDTQYF. The CDR3 DNA is TGTGCCAGCAGCTTGACAGATACGCAGTATTTT. The complete variable domain, with remaining parts taken from reference TRBV7-2 and TRBJ2-3, reads GAGVSQSPSNKVTEKGKDVELRCDPISGHTALYWYRQSLGQGLEFLIYFQGNSAPDKSGLPSDRFSAERTGGSVSTLTIQRTQQEDSAVYLCASSLTDTQYFGPGTRLTVL.

This chain joins TRBV7-7 and TRBJ2-2; the D gene is possibly TRBD2 (7 bases). With 2 bases removed from V and 6 bases from J, the gap between germline ends came to 10 bases. The CDR3 covers 14 residues. Germline lookup yields CDR1 SSHAT and CDR2 FNYEAQ (reference sequence). The chain's CDR3 is CASSLRRGPGELFF. For the CDR3, the DNA is TGTGCCAGCAGCTTAAGGCGGGGGCCCGGGGAGCTGTTTTTT.

The chain is built from TRBV5-6 and TRBJ2-3, with TRBD2 matching over 13 bases. With 2 bases clipped from V and 8 bases from J, the junction kept 8 bases outside the gene matches. Germline assignment: CDR1 SGHDT and CDR2 YYEEEE. This CDR3 has 16 amino acids. CDR3 sequence: CASSLGLAGVESTQYF. The CDR3 region has the DNA TGTGCCAGCAGCTTAGGACTAGCGGGAGTTGAAAGTACGCAGTATTTT.

This clone was observed a single time. The rearrangement links TRBV19 to TRBJ2-1; 10 bases are a match to TRBD1. This CDR3 is built from 16 residues. The trim removed 1 base at V and 9 bases at J, leaving 9 bases unmatched. Germline V gives CDR1 LNHDA, CDR2 SQIVND (reference sequence). The CDR3 bases are TGTGCCAGTAGTATAGGCCGACAGGGGGCTATCAGTGAGCAGTTCTTC. Translating gives CASSIGRQGAISEQFF. The full variable domain, its missing parts supplied by reference TRBV19 and TRBJ2-1, is DGGITQSPKYLFRKEGQNVTLSCEQNLNHDAMYWYRQDPGQGLRLIYYSQIVNDFQKGDIAEGYSVSREKKESFPLTVTSAQKNPTAFYLCASSIGRQGAISEQFFGPGTRLTVL.

This clone appeared a few times. This chain uses TRBV4-3 with TRBJ1-3, with a possible D match to TRBD1 (5 bases). Trimming left V 0 bases short and J 0 bases short, with 6 bases between. The CDR3 has 15 residues. Germline-derived CDR1 and CDR2 are LGHNA and YSLEER. The CDR3 reads CASSQDDSSGNTIYF. The DNA for the CDR3 is TGCGCCAGCAGCCAAGACGACAGCTCTGGAAACACCATATATTTT.

The chain links TRBV5-4 to TRBJ1-1; 7 positions agree with TRBD1. J lost 6 bases, V lost 4 bases, and 9 bases had no gene match. The CDR3 is 14 residues long. Germline CDR1 and CDR2: SGHNT and YYREEE (reference sequence). CDR3 sequence (DNA): TGTGCCAGCAGCCAAGACAGGGTGTACCCTGAAGCTTTCTTT. Protein: CASSQDRVYPEAFF.

This sequence joins TRBV7-2 and TRBJ2-7, with D possibly called TRBD1 or TRBD2 (5 bases each). V was shortened by 6 bases and J by 0 bases, with 12 bases between the two germline ends. Germline CDR1 and CDR2: SGHTA and FQGNSA. This CDR3 spans 14 amino acids. CDR3 sequence: CASSSGRLSYEQYF. The CDR3 DNA reads TGTGCCAGCAGTTCGGGACGGCTCTCCTACGAGCAGTACTTC.

The chain carries TRBV6-6 and TRBJ1-3; D gene uncertain. Per germline, CDR1 MNHNY and CDR2 SVGAGI (reference sequence). Deletions cut 3 bases from V and 0 bases from J, with 9 bases between. The CDR3 runs 15 residues. The CDR3, as DNA: TGTGCCAGCAGTTATTCAACGGCCTCTGGAAACACCATATATTTT. Residues: CASSYSTASGNTIYF.

The rearrangement uses TRBV19 and TRBJ2-2; 8 nucleotides align to TRBD1. Germline V CDR1 and CDR2: LNHDA, SQIVND (reference sequence). The trim removed 3 bases at V and 4 bases at J, leaving 7 bases unmatched. The CDR3 extends over 16 amino acids. The CDR3 DNA is TGTGCCAGTAGTATTCTGACAGGGGCTAGCACCGGGGAGCTGTTTTTT. As protein: CASSILTGASTGELFF.

The CDR3: CASSLAHQETQYF. The CDR3 DNA sequence: TGTGCCAGCTCACTCGCACACCAAGAGACCCAGTACTTC. The rearrangement links TRBV18 to TRBJ2-5, with D hard to call. Per germline, CDR1 KGHSH and CDR2 LQKENI. The CDR3 contains 13 residues. V shed 4 bases and J shed 0 bases, with 6 bases lying between them.

This chain uses TRBV5-1 with TRBJ2-2; tentatively, D is TRBD2 (6 bases). With 6 bases removed from V and 6 bases from J, the gap between germline ends came to 18 bases. There are 15 residues in the CDR3. The germline CDR1 and CDR2 sequences are SGHRS and YFSETQ. CDR3 nucleotides: TGCGCCAGCACCGGAGGGCAGGGAGGTCCCGGGGAGCTGTTTTTT. It is translated as CASTGGQGGPGELFF. The full variable domain, completed using reference TRBV5-1 and TRBJ2-2, is KAGVTQTPRYLIKTRGQQVTLSCSPISGHRSVSWYQQTPGQGLQFLFEYFSETQRNKGNFPGRFSGRQFSNSRSEMNVSTLELGDSALYLCASTGGQGGPGELFFGEGSRLTVL.

V is TRBV5-5 and J is TRBJ2-7; 7 bases match TRBD1. CDR1 is SGHKS, CDR2 YYEKEE, per germline (reference sequence). The CDR3 length is 15 residues. The J segment lost 3 bases and the V segment lost 0 bases, leaving 6 bases of the junction unmatched. CDR3 DNA: TGTGCCAGCAGCTTGGAGCAGGGACAGAACTACGAGCAGTACGTC. Its translation: CASSLEQGQNYEQYV.

The chain recombines TRBV19 with TRBJ1-3; possibly TRBD1 for D (6 bases). V gave up 5 bases and J gave up 8 bases, with 13 bases separating them. This CDR3 has 13 residues. Per germline, CDR1 LNHDA and CDR2 SQIVND (reference sequence). CDR3 sequence reads: CASSGGHGDTIYF. As DNA, the CDR3 is TGTGCCAGTAGTGGGGGACACGGCGACACCATATATTTT. The variable domain in full, with the rest retrieved from reference TRBV19 and TRBJ1-3, is DGGITQSPKYLFRKEGQNVTLSCEQNLNHDAMYWYRQDPGQGLRLIYYSQIVNDFQKGDIAEGYSVSREKKESFPLTVTSAQKNPTAFYLCASSGGHGDTIYFGEGSWLTVV.

The rearrangement uses TRBV5-1 and TRBJ2-5; perhaps TRBD1 as D (7 bases). The CDR3 contains 14 residues. V lost 4 bases to trimming and J lost 4 bases, with 14 bases between them. Germline assignment: CDR1 SGHRS and CDR2 YFSETQ. The CDR3 sequence is CASSPRQGGETQYF. DNA for the CDR3: TGCGCCAGCAGCCCCAGACAGGGAGGAGAGACCCAGTACTTC.

The chain combines TRBV11-2 with TRBJ2-1; TRBD2 might be the D (6 bases). Trimming took 3 bases from V and 6 from J, leaving 15 bases between them. This CDR3 spans 15 amino acids. Per germline, CDR1 SGHAT and CDR2 FQNNGV. The CDR3 reads CASSLRAGRRNEQFF. CDR3 DNA sequence: TGTGCCAGCAGCTTGCGGGCAGGGAGGCGCAATGAGCAGTTCTTC.

This chain joins TRBV9 and TRBJ1-1; a weak D match, TRBD1 (5 bases). The CDR3 is 14 residues long. V was pared by 0 bases and J by 8 bases, with 14 bases between. The germline CDR1 and CDR2 sequences are SGDLS and YYNGEE. The CDR3 here is CASSVEAGLGEAFF. In DNA form, the CDR3 reads TGTGCCAGCAGCGTAGAGGCAGGGTTGGGGGAAGCTTTCTTT.

The V call is TRBV5-3, the J call TRBJ2-4; 7 nucleotides line up with TRBD1. TRBV5-3 has ORF status, its function being uncertain. This CDR3 contains 18 residues. The ends lost 2 bases at V and 0 bases at J; junction bases unmatched: 11. As DNA, the CDR3 is TGTGCCAGAAGCTTCCCGGGACAGTCAGATTTAGCCAAAAACATTCAGTACTTC. Translated: CARSFPGQSDLAKNIQYF.

V usage is TRBV30 and J usage is TRBJ2-1, with D possibly called TRBD1 or TRBD2 (5 bases each). V lost 5 bases and J lost 2, with 16 bases in between. CDR3 length equals 15 residues. Germline CDR1 GTSNPN, CDR2 SVGIG (reference sequence). The DNA for the CDR3 is TGTGCCTGGGACCGGGGCCGCTTACCCTACAATGAGCAGTTCTTC. Translated, it gives CAWDRGRLPYNEQFF.